Presented here are 11 T cell receptor beta chains from one specimen sequenced in a study of blood T cell repertoires in COVID-19. Sequencing was performed with immunoSEQ multiplex PCR; in TCRdb, only in-frame clones are kept and a portion is missing. The table lists 130,000 to 150,000 clones, under 90% of them singletons. Input material: peripheral blood. These receptors originate from a human donor in a cohort sampled during active COVID-19.

The chain carries TRBV18 and TRBJ1-2; D not resolved. Germline loops: CDR1 KGHSH, CDR2 LQKENI. The CDR3 runs 14 residues. The germline V and J ends were trimmed by 1 base and 3 bases, with 9 bases remaining between them. CDR3 sequence reads: CASSPLGVDYGYTF. The CDR3 region has the DNA TGTGCCAGCTCACCACTCGGGGTGGACTATGGCTACACCTTC.

This clone was counted once. The gene calls are TRBV6-5 and TRBJ2-7; D is possibly TRBD2 (6 bases). The CDR3 runs 15 residues. Germline CDR1 is MNHEY and CDR2 is SVGAGI. The V end was cut by 6 bases, the J end by 4 bases, with 19 bases between. CDR3 sequence (DNA): TGTGCCAGCAGGGATCCCGGGACTCTCAATTACGAGCAGTACTTC. It encodes CASRDPGTLNYEQYF.

V gene TRBV2 combines with J gene TRBJ1-4, with D uncertain. Trimming took 7 bases from V and 6 from J, leaving 12 bases between them. Germline-derived CDR1 and CDR2 are SNHLY and FYNNEI. This CDR3 comprises 13 residues. CDR3 bases: TGTGCCAGCAACTTAGGGAGGGATGAAAAACTGTTTTTT. Amino acids: CASNLGRDEKLFF.

The rearrangement joins TRBV5-1 to TRBJ2-2; D not certain. The V gene's germline CDR1 is SGHRS and CDR2 YFSETQ. Trimming took 3 bases from V and 1 from J, leaving 13 bases between them. The CDR3 totals 16 residues. The CDR3 region is CASSYHSRVNTGELFF. The DNA of the CDR3 is TGCGCCAGCAGCTATCACTCCCGTGTGAACACCGGGGAGCTGTTTTTT.

The chain couples TRBV10-1 to TRBJ1-4; the D gene is possibly TRBD1 (5 bases). Per germline, CDR1 WNHNN and CDR2 SYGVQD (reference sequence). Deletions cut 2 bases from V and 5 bases from J, with 6 bases between. This CDR3 contains 13 residues. For the CDR3, the DNA is TGCGCCAGCAGTGAGGGGGCGAATGAAAAACTGTTTTTT. Its protein product is CASSEGANEKLFF.

The chain links TRBV12-3 or TRBV12-4 to TRBJ2-7; 8 positions agree with TRBD1. This CDR3 spans 13 amino acids. J gave up 9 bases and V 8 bases, and 12 bases lay outside the gene matches. CDR3 DNA: TGTGCCAGCCTCGTGGACAGGGACGGATGGCAGTACTTC. Its protein is CASLVDRDGWQYF.

The J gene is TRBJ1-5, the V gene TRBV7-2, with D unclear. V was shortened by 5 bases and J by 4 bases, with 12 bases between the two germline ends. Germline-derived CDR1 and CDR2 are SGHTA and FQGNSA. The length of the CDR3 is 14 residues. CDR3 sequence reads: CASSLSPGNQPQHF. The CDR3 DNA is TGTGCCAGCAGCCTCTCCCCGGGAAATCAGCCCCAGCATTTT. Supplemented by reference TRBV7-2 and TRBJ1-5, the full variable domain reads GAGVSQSPSNKVTEKGKDVELRCDPISGHTALYWYRQSLGQGLEFLIYFQGNSAPDKSGLPSDRFSAERTGGSVSTLTIQRTQQEDSAVYLCASSLSPGNQPQHFGDGTRLSIL.

The table lists this clone with a count of one. The chain has TRBV18 and TRBJ1-2; 7 bases match TRBD1. Unmatched junction bases numbered 8, after V lost 8 bases and J lost 2 bases. Germline values: CDR1 KGHSH, CDR2 LQKENI. This CDR3 comprises 14 residues. The CDR3 bases are TGTGCCAGCCGCCCAACGGGACAGAACTATGGCTACACCTTC. Translating gives CASRPTGQNYGYTF.

The rearrangement joins TRBV3-1 (or the pseudogene TRBV3-2) to TRBJ2-1; D is unclear. In germline, CDR1 is LGHDT, CDR2 YNNKEL (reference sequence). V lost 2 bases to trimming and J lost 11 bases, with 16 bases between them. The CDR3 totals 14 residues. The CDR3 DNA reads as TGTGCCAGCAGCCAATTCCCCCTACGCACCCAGCAGTTCTTC. Protein sequence: CASSQFPLRTQQFF.

This chain joins TRBV2 and TRBJ2-1; D possibly corresponds to TRBD2 (7 bases). V was cut by 6 bases and J by 4 bases, with 13 bases left in between. Germline V gene lookup returns CDR1 SNHLY and CDR2 FYNNEI. The CDR3 is 14 amino acids. In DNA, the CDR3 is TGTGCCAGCAGCACGGGGGGCGGATACAATGAGCAGTTCTTC. Protein: CASSTGGGYNEQFF. Using reference TRBV2 and TRBJ2-1 for the parts outside the CDR3, the full variable domain is EPEVTQTPSHQVTQMGQEVILRCVPISNHLYFYWYRQILGQKVEFLVSFYNNEISEKSEIFDDQFSVERPDGSNFTLKIRSTKLEDSAMYFCASSTGGGYNEQFFGPGTRLTVL.

This chain joins TRBV21-1 and TRBJ1-1. TRBV21-1 is noted as a pseudogene. The CDR3 is made up of 17 amino acids. The CDR3 is CASSYPGMRFGNTEAFF. Written as DNA, the CDR3 is TGTGCCAGCAGCTACCCCGGGATGAGGTTTGGGAACACTGAAGCTTTCTTT.